The next 5 T cell receptor beta chains were all read from a single sample in a study of OX40 agonist ivuxolimab in advanced cancers. TCRdb keeps only in-frame clones here, not all; method: immunoSEQ multiplex PCR. Of 65,000 to 85,000 clones in the sample, more than 70% were seen once. This specimen consisted of CD4+ or CD8+ T cells sorted from blood, obtained in a trial of the OX40 agonist ivuxolimab. The source is an adult with an advanced solid tumor such as melanoma, head and neck, liver or kidney cancer.

The rearrangement links TRBV18 to TRBJ1-6, with D perhaps matching TRBD1 (5 bases). The CDR3 extends over 16 amino acids. Germline V gives CDR1 KGHSH, CDR2 LQKENI. Between the trimmed V and J ends, which lost 1 base and 6 bases, there was a span of 13 bases. The CDR3 nucleotides are TGTGCCAGCTCACCACAGGGGCGAGGGCTTAATTCACCCCTCCACTTT. Translating it yields CASSPQGRGLNSPLHF.

J is TRBJ2-3 and V is TRBV9; a possible D gene is TRBD2 (6 bases). The CDR3 contains 14 residues. CDR1 is SGDLS and CDR2 is YYNGEE in the germline V gene. V lost 0 bases and J 7 bases, leaving 12 bases between the germline ends. The CDR3 sequence is CASSVAGVSNTQYF. The CDR3 DNA is TGTGCCAGCAGCGTAGCGGGGGTTTCGAATACGCAGTATTTT. Based on the CDR3 plus reference TRBV9 and TRBJ2-3, the full variable domain is DSGVTQTPKHLITATGQRVTLRCSPRSGDLSVYWYQQSLDQGLQFLIQYYNGEERAKGNILERFSAQQFPDLHSELNLSSLELGDSALYFCASSVAGVSNTQYFGPGTRLTVL.

V and J are TRBV7-2 and TRBJ1-3; tentatively, D is TRBD1 (6 bases). With 5 bases removed from V and 3 bases from J, the gap between germline ends came to 11 bases. From germline, CDR1 is SGHTA and CDR2 FQGNSA. This CDR3 is built from 14 residues. CDR3 nucleotides: TGTGCCAGCAGCCAGACAGGTCTTGGAAACACCATATATTTT. It specifies CASSQTGLGNTIYF. Combining the CDR3 with reference TRBV7-2 and TRBJ1-3 gives the whole variable domain GAGVSQSPSNKVTEKGKDVELRCDPISGHTALYWYRQSLGQGLEFLIYFQGNSAPDKSGLPSDRFSAERTGGSVSTLTIQRTQQEDSAVYLCASSQTGLGNTIYFGEGSWLTVV.

This chain's CDR3 is CASSLDWDRNSPLHF. The DNA of the CDR3 is TGTGCCAGCAGCTTGGACTGGGACAGAAATTCACCCCTCCACTTT. The chain recombines TRBV5-5 with TRBJ1-6, with TRBD1 matching over 7 bases. V gave up 0 bases and J gave up 7 bases; unmatched junction bases: 4. This CDR3 comprises 15 residues. Germline V CDR1 and CDR2: SGHKS, YYEKEE (reference sequence).

This clone was seen more than once but under ten times. This chain connects TRBV28 to TRBJ2-7; 10 bases agree with TRBD1. This CDR3 region has 14 residues. The V and J ends lost 6 bases and 10 bases, in that order; junction bases with no gene match: 12. The germline CDR1 and CDR2 sequences are MDHEN and SYDVKM. The CDR3, as DNA: TGTGCCAGCAGGGTCGACAGGGGGCGCATGGCACAGTACTTC. This translates into CASRVDRGRMAQYF. Full variable domain (missing parts from reference TRBV28 and TRBJ2-7): DVKVTQSSRYLVKRTGEKVFLECVQDMDHENMFWYRQDPGLGLRLIYFSYDVKMKEKGDIPEGYSVSREKKERFSLILESASTNQTSMYLCASRVDRGRMAQYFGPGTRLTVT.